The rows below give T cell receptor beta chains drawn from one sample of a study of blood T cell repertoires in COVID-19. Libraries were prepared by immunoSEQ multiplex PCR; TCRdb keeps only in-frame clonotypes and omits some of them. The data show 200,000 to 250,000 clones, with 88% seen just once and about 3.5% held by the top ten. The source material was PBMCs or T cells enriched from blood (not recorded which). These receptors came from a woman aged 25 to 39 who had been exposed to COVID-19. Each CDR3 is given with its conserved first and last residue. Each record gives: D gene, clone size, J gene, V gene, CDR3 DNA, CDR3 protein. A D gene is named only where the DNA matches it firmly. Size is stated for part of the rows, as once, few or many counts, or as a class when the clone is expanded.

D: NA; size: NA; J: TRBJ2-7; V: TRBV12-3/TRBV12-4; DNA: TGTGCCAGCAGTTTATTGCGGTACGAGCAGTACTTC; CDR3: CASSLLRYEQYF
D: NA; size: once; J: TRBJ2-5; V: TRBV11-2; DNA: TGTGCCAGCAGCTTAGTAGGGGATTGGGAGACCCAGTACTTC; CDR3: CASSLVGDWETQYF
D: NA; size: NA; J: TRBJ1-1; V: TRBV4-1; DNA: TGCGCCAGCAGCCCCCGGCCGAGCGTGGGGGGTGAAGCTTTCTTT; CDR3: CASSPRPSVGGEAFF
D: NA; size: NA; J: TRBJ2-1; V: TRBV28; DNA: TGTGCCAGCAGTTTCGCTTTTGAGGTAGCTTTTAATGAGCAGTTCTTC; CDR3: CASSFAFEVAFNEQFF
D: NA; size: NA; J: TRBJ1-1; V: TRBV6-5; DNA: TGTGCCAGCAGCCTACAGGGGAACACTGAAGCTTTCTTT; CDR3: CASSLQGNTEAFF
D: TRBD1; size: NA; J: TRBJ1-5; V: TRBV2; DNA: TGTGCCAGCAGAGCGGACAGGGGGCTTCCAGCCCAGCATTTT; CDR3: CASRADRGLPAQHF
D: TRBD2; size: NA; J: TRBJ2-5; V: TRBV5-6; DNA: TGTGCCAGCAGCAACCGGCATGGACTAGCGGGAGGCTGGGAGACCCAGTACTTC; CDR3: CASSNRHGLAGGWETQYF
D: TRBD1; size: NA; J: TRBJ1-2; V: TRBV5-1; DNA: TGCGCCAGCAGCACAACAGGGGGCACAAACTATGGCTACACCTTC; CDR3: CASSTTGGTNYGYTF
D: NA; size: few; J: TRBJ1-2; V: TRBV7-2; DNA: TGTGCCAGCAGCTTAAAATTCAGTGGTGGCTACACCTTC; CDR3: CASSLKFSGGYTF
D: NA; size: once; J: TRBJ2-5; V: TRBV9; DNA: TGTGCCAGCAGCCTTGGGGGCTTACAAGAGACCCAGTACTTC; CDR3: CASSLGGLQETQYF
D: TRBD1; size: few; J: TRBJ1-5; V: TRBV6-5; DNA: TGTGCCAGCAGCTCCGGGACAGGGGGTCAGCCCCAGCATTTT; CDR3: CASSSGTGGQPQHF
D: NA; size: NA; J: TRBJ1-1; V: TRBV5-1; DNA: TGCGCCAGCAGCTTCGCGGACACTGAAGCTTTCTTT; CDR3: CASSFADTEAFF
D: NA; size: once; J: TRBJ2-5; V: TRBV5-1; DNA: TGCGCCAGCAGCTTGGGACAGGCAGAGACCCAGTACTTC; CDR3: CASSLGQAETQYF
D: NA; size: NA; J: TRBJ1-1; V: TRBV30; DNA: TGTGCCTGGCAACAACAGGACACTGAAGCTTTCTTT; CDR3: CAWQQQDTEAFF
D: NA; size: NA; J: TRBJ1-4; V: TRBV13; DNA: TGTGCCAGCAGCTCCAGGGGAAATGAAAAACTGTTTTTT; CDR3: CASSSRGNEKLFF
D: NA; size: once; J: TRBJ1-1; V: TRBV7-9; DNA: TGTGCCAGCAGCCAGGATTCGAACACTGAAGCTTTCTTT; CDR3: CASSQDSNTEAFF
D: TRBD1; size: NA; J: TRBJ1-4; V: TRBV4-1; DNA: TGCGCCAGCAGCCAACCCCGGGACAGGGATGAAAAACTGTTTTTT; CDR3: CASSQPRDRDEKLFF
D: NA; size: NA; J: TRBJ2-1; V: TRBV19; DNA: TGTGCCAGTAGTATAGGCCGTCAGGAGCAGTTCTTC; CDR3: CASSIGRQEQFF
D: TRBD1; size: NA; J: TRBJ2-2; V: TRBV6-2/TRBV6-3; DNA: TGTGCCAGCAGCCGACAGGGGGTGGGGGAGCTGTTTTTT; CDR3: CASSRQGVGELFF
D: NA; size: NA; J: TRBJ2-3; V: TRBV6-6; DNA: TGTGCCAGCAGTTACACACCAGTAGATACGCAGTATTTT; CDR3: CASSYTPVDTQYF
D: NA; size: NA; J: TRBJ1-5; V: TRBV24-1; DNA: TGTGCCACGCAGTTAGGCGGACAGCCTAATCAGCCCCAGCATTTT; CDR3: CATQLGGQPNQPQHF
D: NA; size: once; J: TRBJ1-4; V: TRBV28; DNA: TGTGCCACCCGACCCAGGCAGCGAGGGACAACTAATGAAAAACTGTTTTTT; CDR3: CATRPRQRGTTNEKLFF
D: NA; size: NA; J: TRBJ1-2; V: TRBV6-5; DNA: TGTGCCGCGAGAACAGGAGTAAATGGCTACACCTTC; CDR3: CAARTGVNGYTF
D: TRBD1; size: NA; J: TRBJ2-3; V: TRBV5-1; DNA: TGCGCCAGCAGCTCCAAAGAACCTCCGGGACAGGGAGCAGATACGCAGTATTTT; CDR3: CASSSKEPPGQGADTQYF
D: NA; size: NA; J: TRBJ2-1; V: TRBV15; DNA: TGTGCCACCAGCACGGAGCGGAGGGCCTACAATGAGCAGTTCTTC; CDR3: CATSTERRAYNEQFF
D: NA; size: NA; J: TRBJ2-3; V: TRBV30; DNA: TGTGCCTGGAGTGTACTTGCAGGCCCCACAGATACGCAGTATTTT; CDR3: CAWSVLAGPTDTQYF
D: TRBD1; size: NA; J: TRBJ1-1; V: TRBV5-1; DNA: TGCGCCAGCAGCCCTCTGACAGGGAGAGGCACTGAAGCTTTCTTT; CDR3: CASSPLTGRGTEAFF
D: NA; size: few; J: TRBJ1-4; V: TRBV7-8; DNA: TGTGCCAGCAGCGAACCCGGGACTCTCTTCTCAACTAATGAAAAACTGTTTTTT; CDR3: CASSEPGTLFSTNEKLFF